These 18 T cell receptor beta chains originate from one sample sequenced in a study of T cells in Graves' hyperthyroidism and ophthalmopathy. The investigators amplified TCR beta CDR3 regions from RNA transcripts. HTBI primers were the set used in a first-round RT-PCR of the TCR CDR3. In TCRdb, the multiplex PCR reads were re-called with MiXCR into one record per CDR3 protein. The sample records hundreds of thousands of distinct CDR3 sequences, around 15% being singletons. Sequenced input: blood. Receptors originate from a woman between 18 and 29 years old with Graves' hyperthyroidism.

Ten or more counts support this clonotype. The rearrangement joins TRBV5-1 to TRBJ1-4; 7 positions agree with TRBD1. This CDR3 is 16 amino acids long. Trimming at V came to 0 bases and at J to 2 bases, leaving 4 bases not matched to a gene. CDR1 and CDR2 from the germline V gene are SGHRS and YFSETQ. CDR3 sequence (DNA): TGCGCCAGCAGCTTGGACAGGGGTTCGACTAATGAAAAACTGTTTTTT. Encoded protein: CASSLDRGSTNEKLFF.

This clonotype was observed many times. This sequence joins TRBV30 and TRBJ2-6, with D possibly being TRBD1 (6 bases). The CDR3 is made up of 14 amino acids. V was cut by 4 bases and J by 4 bases, with 11 bases left in between. Germline lookup yields CDR1 GTSNPN and CDR2 SVGIG (reference sequence). The CDR3 DNA reads TGTGCCTGGACTACAGGGCAGGGGGCCAACGTCCTGACTTTC. Protein product: CAWTTGQGANVLTF. Full variable domain (remainder filled in from reference TRBV30 and TRBJ2-6): SQTIHQWPATLVQPVGSPLSLECTVEGTSNPNLYWYRQAAGRGLQLLFYSVGIGQISSEVPQNLSASRPQDRQFILSSKKLLLSDSGFYLCAWTTGQGANVLTFGAGSRLTVL.

This sequence joins TRBV10-3 and TRBJ2-1; no definite D call. V was shortened by 2 bases and J by 4 bases, with 12 bases between the two germline ends. Germline V gene data show CDR1 as ENHRY and CDR2 as SYGVKD. The CDR3 spans 15 residues. The CDR3 DNA reads TGTGCCATCAGTGAGGGACGTAACCTTTACAATGAGCAGTTCTTC. This encodes CAISEGRNLYNEQFF.

This clonotype was seen many times. This sequence joins TRBV6-2 or TRBV6-3 and TRBJ2-5, with D unresolved. V was shortened by 0 bases and J by 5 bases, with 4 bases between the two germline ends. This CDR3 has 12 amino acids. CDR1 and CDR2 (germline): MNHEY, SVGEGT. The chain's CDR3 is CASSYSLETQYF. The DNA of the CDR3 is TGTGCCAGCAGTTACTCTTTGGAGACCCAGTACTTC.

This clonotype came up many times. The chain uses TRBV28 and TRBJ2-1; the match to TRBD2 covers 8 bases. The V segment lost 10 bases and the J segment 5 bases; nucleotides outside the gene matches: 7. This CDR3 is 13 amino acids long. In germline, CDR1 is MDHEN, CDR2 SYDVKM. CDR3 protein: CAISGTWDNEQFF. CDR3 DNA sequence: TGTGCCATTAGCGGGACATGGGACAATGAGCAGTTCTTC.

This clonotype came up many times. The chain links TRBV2 to TRBJ2-3; maybe TRBD2 (6 bases). V gave up 4 bases and J gave up 3 bases, with 11 bases separating them. The CDR3 runs 14 residues. Per germline, CDR1 SNHLY and CDR2 FYNNEI. CDR3 nucleotide sequence: TGTGCCAGCAGTGCCTTGCGGGGAACAGATACGCAGTATTTT. Protein sequence: CASSALRGTDTQYF. The whole variable domain, filled in from reference TRBV2 and TRBJ2-3, reads EPEVTQTPSHQVTQMGQEVILRCVPISNHLYFYWYRQILGQKVEFLVSFYNNEISEKSEIFDDQFSVERPDGSNFTLKIRSTKLEDSAMYFCASSALRGTDTQYFGPGTRLTVL.

This clonotype was detected many times. This chain connects TRBV19 to TRBJ1-4; D ambiguous. This CDR3 has 14 residues. V shed 7 bases and J shed 8 bases, with 17 bases lying between them. CDR1 and CDR2 (germline): LNHDA, SQIVND (reference sequence). CDR3 DNA: TGTGCCAGTACCCCGTGGGGATTTGAAGAAAAACTGTTTTTT. It specifies CASTPWGFEEKLFF.

The chain employs TRBV7-6 and TRBJ2-5, with 7 bases identical to TRBD1. With 8 bases clipped from V and 2 bases from J, the junction kept 11 bases outside the gene matches. The CDR3 is 15 amino acids. Germline V gene lookup returns CDR1 SGHVS and CDR2 FNYEAQ. The CDR3 loop reads CASRVETGIQETQYF. CDR3 DNA sequence: TGTGCCAGCCGCGTCGAGACAGGGATTCAAGAGACCCAGTACTTC.

This clonotype was recorded many times. This chain joins TRBV7-9 and TRBJ2-7, with 7 bases identical to TRBD1. This CDR3 is 15 amino acids long. The germline V gene has CDR1 SEHNR and CDR2 FQNEAQ (reference sequence). V lost 6 bases to trimming and J lost 3 bases; unmatched junction nucleotides: 11. CDR3 residues: CASSSEPGQNYEQYF. The CDR3 coding sequence is TGTGCCAGCAGTAGCGAACCGGGACAGAACTACGAGCAGTACTTC. The full variable domain, rest sourced from reference TRBV7-9 and TRBJ2-7, is DTGVSQNPRHKITKRGQNVTFRCDPISEHNRLYWYRQTLGQGPEFLTYFQNEAQLEKSRLLSDRFSAERPKGSFSTLEIQRTEQGDSAMYLCASSSEPGQNYEQYFGPGTRLTVT.

This clonotype has ten or more counts. V gene TRBV18 combines with J gene TRBJ2-2; D unclear. The V gene lost 3 bases and the J gene lost 3 bases, with 5 bases spanning the gap. Germline V lookup: CDR1 KGHSH, CDR2 LQKENI. The CDR3 loop spans 13 amino acids. CDR3 sequence reads: CASSPQDTGELFF. CDR3 in DNA: TGTGCCAGCTCACCTCAAGACACCGGGGAGCTGTTTTTT.

On this clonotype itself: This could be a read error, since a much larger clone is one nucleotide away. DNA for the CDR3: TGCAGTGCTAGCCGGGGGCCGAACAATGAGCAGTTCTTC. It yields the protein CSASRGPNNEQFF. V is TRBV20-1 and J is TRBJ2-1; D may match TRBD1 or TRBD2 (6 bases each). Between the trimmed V and J ends, which lost 3 bases and 5 bases, there was a span of 11 bases. Germline V gives CDR1 DFQATT, CDR2 SNEGSKA (reference sequence). The CDR3 consists of 13 residues.

V gene TRBV27 combines with J gene TRBJ2-1; 12 positions match TRBD2. From germline, CDR1 is MNHEY and CDR2 SMNVEV (reference sequence). V was pared by 8 bases and J by 4 bases, with 6 bases of the junction left unmatched. This CDR3 contains 15 residues. The CDR3 loop is CASYTLAGGYNEQFF. The DNA for the CDR3 is TGTGCCAGCTATACCCTAGCGGGAGGGTACAATGAGCAGTTCTTC.

This clonotype was seen a handful of times. The chain is built from TRBV28 and TRBJ2-6; D unclear. V was cut by 8 bases and J by 0 bases, with 8 bases left in between. The CDR3 is made up of 14 amino acids. The germline gives CDR1 MDHEN, CDR2 SYDVKM. CDR3 residues: CASSGRSGANVLTF. The CDR3 region has the DNA TGTGCCAGCTCTGGGCGCTCTGGGGCCAACGTCCTGACTTTC.

This clonotype was recorded a few times. The chain joins TRBV4-1 to TRBJ2-7, with 7 bases fitting TRBD1. This CDR3 region has 15 residues. Germline loops: CDR1 MGHRA, CDR2 YSYEKL. J was trimmed by 1 base and V by 4 bases; bases with no gene match: 7. The CDR3 sequence: CASSPHRGGSYEQYF. CDR3 in DNA: TGCGCCAGCAGCCCCCACAGGGGTGGGTCCTACGAGCAGTACTTC.

V is TRBV13 and J is TRBJ2-2, with D tentatively TRBD1 (6 bases). CDR1 PRHDT and CDR2 FYEKMQ come from the germline V gene (reference sequence). V shed 0 bases and J shed 5 bases, with 16 bases lying between them. This CDR3 has 17 amino acids. The CDR3 nucleotides read TGTGCCAGCAGCTTAGGACGGGCTGGGGGCAGGACCGGGGAGCTGTTTTTT. It codes for CASSLGRAGGRTGELFF.

In this sample, this clonotype turned up many times. The chain couples TRBV28 to TRBJ2-7; D uncertain. There are 11 residues in the CDR3. CDR1 is MDHEN and CDR2 is SYDVKM in the germline V gene. Trimming cost V 4 bases and J 3 bases, with 4 bases left between them. CDR3 sequence: CASSSYYEQYF. The CDR3 DNA sequence: TGTGCCAGCAGTTCTTACTACGAGCAGTACTTC.

V gene TRBV19 combines with J gene TRBJ2-2, with TRBD1 as a possible D gene (5 bases). Between the trimmed V and J ends, which lost 3 bases and 4 bases, there was a span of 9 bases. The CDR3 spans 14 residues. Germline V gene sequence: CDR1 LNHDA, CDR2 SQIVND (reference sequence). CDR3 coding DNA: TGTGCCAGTAGTATCCCAGGGTCCACCGGGGAGCTGTTTTTT. Translating gives CASSIPGSTGELFF.

This chain connects TRBV20-1 to TRBJ2-7; 9 bases align to TRBD2. The CDR3 has 14 residues. V dropped 1 base and J dropped 5; count of bases not matched to a gene: 6. The germline CDR1 and CDR2 sequences are DFQATT and SNEGSKA (reference sequence). The CDR3 loop is CSARGGGGGNEQYF. Written as DNA, the CDR3 is TGCAGTGCTAGAGGCGGGGGGGGTGGTAACGAGCAGTACTTC.